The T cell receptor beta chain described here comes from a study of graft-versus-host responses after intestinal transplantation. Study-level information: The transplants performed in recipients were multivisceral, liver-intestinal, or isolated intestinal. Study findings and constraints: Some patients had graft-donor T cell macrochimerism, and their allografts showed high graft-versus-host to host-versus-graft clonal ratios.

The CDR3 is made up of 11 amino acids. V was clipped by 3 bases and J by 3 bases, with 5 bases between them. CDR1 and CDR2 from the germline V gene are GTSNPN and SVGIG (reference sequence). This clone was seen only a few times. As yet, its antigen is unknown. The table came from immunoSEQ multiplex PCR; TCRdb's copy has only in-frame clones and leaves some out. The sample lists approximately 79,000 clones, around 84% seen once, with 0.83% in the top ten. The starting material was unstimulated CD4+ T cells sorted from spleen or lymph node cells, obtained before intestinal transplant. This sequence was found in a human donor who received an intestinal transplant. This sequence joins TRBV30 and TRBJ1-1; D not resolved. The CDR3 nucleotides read TGTGCCTGGAGGCAGGACACTGAAGCTTTCTTT. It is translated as CAWRQDTEAFF.